This T cell receptor beta chain was sequenced for a study of blood T cell repertoires in COVID-19. Study context: Samples of COVID-19 (acute and convalescent) were obtained from the United States, Italy and Spain. Sources were T cells, B-cell-depleted T cells, or PBMCs; the material itself was cDNA or gDNA.

In the authors' workflow: Estimation of nucleated cell counts was performed using reference gene primer amplification. The data were produced by immunoSEQ multiplex PCR, yet TCRdb's version contains in-frame clones alone and is incomplete. V and J calls and clone size are those listed in that table; D and trimming were worked out from the DNA. The repertoire includes hundreds of thousands of clones, 86% of them detected once, and more than 1.4% sits in the top ten. V shed 5 bases and J 12 bases; nucleotides not matched to a gene: 10. Germline assignment: CDR1 MNHEY and CDR2 SMNVEV (reference sequence). This CDR3 is 14 amino acids long.

The source is a woman under 40 with active or convalescent COVID-19. What was sequenced was peripheral blood. V usage is TRBV27 and J usage is TRBJ1-6, with 7 bases identical to TRBD1. CDR3 protein: CASSQTGIRIPLHF. CDR3 bases: TGTGCCAGCAGTCAGACAGGGATTCGTATACCCCTCCACTTT.